Listed here are 9 T cell receptor beta chains from one sample, sequenced in a study of tissue T cells after allogeneic stem cell transplantation. Repertoires were generated with immunoSEQ multiplex PCR, while TCRdb's copy carries only in-frame clones and drops some. Of tens of thousands of clones in the sample, 72% were seen once. The sample taken for sequencing was spleen. The source of these receptors is a female BALB/c mouse in good health. For this mouse line, the MHC haplotype is H2-d.

As to this clone: Mouse germline and gene names are used. The CDR3 is cut off 1 residue early in the read; its end comes from the germline J gene. V and J are TRBV31 and TRBJ2-1; 10 bases fit TRBD2. With 1 base clipped from V and 0 bases from J, the junction kept 0 bases outside the gene matches. Germline assignment: CDR1 GKSSPN and CDR2 SITVG. The CDR3 contains 15 residues. The sequenced CDR3 bases are TGTGCCTGGAGTCGGGACTGGGGTAACTATGCTGAGCAGTTC. The encoded protein is CAWSRDWGNYAEQF. The complete CDR3 sequence is CAWSRDWGNYAEQFF.

For this clone: Gene names and germline refer to mouse. The CDR3 end falls 1 residue outside the read, so it is completed with the germline J gene. The genes are TRBV13-1 and TRBJ1-2, with D possibly matching TRBD1 (5 bases). The CDR3 has 15 amino acids. The V gene's germline CDR1 is NSHNY and CDR2 SYGAGN. With 5 bases removed from V and 0 bases from J, the gap between germline ends came to 14 bases. Incomplete CDR3 DNA: TGTGCCAGCAGCCCAAGGACAATTGCAAACTCCGACTACACC. It yields the protein CASSPRTIANSDYT. The whole CDR3 sequence reads CASSPRTIANSDYTF.

About this clone itself: Gene names denote mouse genes. The CDR3 goes on 1 residue after the read ends, and that part is filled in from the germline J gene. The rearrangement uses TRBV29 and TRBJ2-7; 10 nucleotides align to TRBD2. Trimming took 6 bases from V and 3 from J; bases not matched to a gene: 2. The CDR3 is 13 amino acids. Germline CDR1 MSHET, CDR2 SYDVDS. The covered CDR3 bases are TGTGCTAGCAGACTGGGGGGGTTCTATGAACAGTAC. Translation gives CASRLGGFYEQY. The entire CDR3 protein is CASRLGGFYEQYF.

In regard to this clone: Each gene name is a mouse one. The read is 1 residue too short to cover the CDR3 end, so that end is filled in from the germline J gene. This chain connects TRBV13-2 to TRBJ1-1; D ambiguous. Germline lookup yields CDR1 NNHNN and CDR2 SYGAGS (reference sequence). The CDR3 sequence is 13 residues long. The V end was cut by 1 base, the J end by 0 bases, with 4 bases between. The CDR3 region is CASGDSTNTEVFF. Incomplete CDR3 DNA: TGTGCCAGCGGTGATTCGACAAACACAGAAGTCTTC.

This clone was seen just once. The genes and germline here are from mouse. The read comes to an end 1 residue before the CDR3 does, leaving the germline J gene to fill in the end. This rearrangement joins TRBV13-3 to TRBJ2-3; TRBD1 matches 8 bases. V lost 2 bases to trimming and J lost 3 bases; unmatched junction nucleotides: 2. The CDR3 totals 14 residues. Germline lookup yields CDR1 NNHDY and CDR2 SYVADS. The sequenced part of the CDR3 DNA is TGTGCCAGCAGTGACAGGGGGCGCGCAGAAACGCTGTAT. Its protein is CASSDRGRAETLY. In full, the CDR3 reads CASSDRGRAETLYF.

Comment on this clone: Germline and genes: mouse. The sequenced fragment ends 1 residue before the CDR3 boundary, so the rest is inferred from the germline J gene. The chain carries TRBV13-2 and TRBJ1-1; tentatively, D is TRBD1 (6 bases). CDR3 length: 13 amino acids. The ends were cut back, 3 bases at V and 1 base at J, with 7 bases in the middle. Germline V gene lookup returns CDR1 NNHNN and CDR2 SYGAGS (reference sequence). The part of the CDR3 DNA that was read is TGTGCCAGCGGTGCGGACAGAAACACAGAAGTCTTC. Encoded protein: CASGADRNTEVF. The complete CDR3 sequence is CASGADRNTEVFF.

Comment on this clone: Genes and germline come from the mouse. The sequenced fragment ends 1 residue before the CDR3 boundary, so the rest is inferred from the germline J gene. V gene TRBV20 combines with J gene TRBJ2-7, with D maybe TRBD2 (7 bases). The germline V gene has CDR1 GFQATS and CDR2 STVNSAI. The CDR3 is made up of 13 amino acids. V shed 0 bases and J shed 4 bases, with 10 bases lying between them. Partial CDR3 DNA: TGTGGTGCTAGGGAAGGGGGGGATTATGAACAGTAC. It codes for CGAREGGDYEQY. The full-length CDR3 reads as CGAREGGDYEQYF.

Note on this clone: All gene names here are mouse names. The read falls 1 residue short of the CDR3 end, and the missing part is taken from the germline J gene. The chain carries TRBV13-2 and TRBJ2-1, with TRBD2 identical over 8 bases. V trimming: 5 bases; J trimming: 2 bases; junction bases outside the gene matches: 3. Germline V gene lookup returns CDR1 NNHNN and CDR2 SYGAGS (reference sequence). The CDR3 totals 14 residues. This CDR3 is CASGKTGDYAEQFF. The DNA read from the CDR3 is TGTGCCAGCGGCAAGACTGGGGACTATGCTGAGCAGTTC.

Comment on this clone: All gene names here are mouse names. The read ends 1 residue early relative to the CDR3; the germline J gene fills the gap. J is TRBJ1-5 and V is TRBV1; 7 positions match TRBD1. CDR1 is NSQYPW and CDR2 is LRSPGD in the germline V gene (reference sequence). J lost 6 bases, V lost 4 bases, and 0 bases had no gene match. This CDR3 is 12 amino acids long. CDR3 DNA, as far as it was read: TGCACCTGCAGTGGACAGGGCCAGGCTCCGCTT. Translation: CTCSGQGQAPL. The entire CDR3 sequence reads CTCSGQGQAPLF. Full variable domain (outside the CDR3, taken from reference TRBV1 and TRBJ1-5): VTLLEQNPRWRLVPRGQAVNLRCILKNSQYPWMSWYQQDLQKQLQWLFTLRSPGDKEVKSLPGADYLATRVTDTELRLQVANMSQGRTLYCTCSGQGQAPLFGEGTRLSVL.